This TCR beta chain was identified in a study of neurological immune-mediated disorders. Study-wide points: The absence of any CDR3 amino acid sequence shared by expanded clones across subjects suggests that repertoires were private in all groups. HTLV-1-associated myelopathy showed the most TCR clonal expansion; multiple sclerosis the least, below healthy controls.

Time point in this sample: longitudinal time-point 2. This clonotype was observed many times. As yet, its antigen is unknown. Germline CDR1 reads LGHNA; CDR2 reads YNFKEQ. Trimming took off 1 base at V and 2 bases at J, with 9 bases between the two ends. This CDR3 has 14 amino acids. Template-switch 5'RACE cDNA synthesis added a 10-nucleotide unique molecular identifier. Each sequencing run yielded over 190 million TCR-beta sequences from 15-18 subjects. From the 5' RACE reads, TCRdb called clonotypes with MiXCR, one entry per CDR3 protein. There are approximately 82,000 distinct CDR3 sequences in the sample; roughly 13% occur only once, and roughly 5% lies in the top ten.

The sequence came from a female donor with HTLV-1-associated myelopathy (HAM/TSP). The J gene is TRBJ2-7, the V gene TRBV4-2; D is perhaps TRBD2 (5 bases). Sequencing used PBMCs. The CDR3 is CASSQVGVPYEQYF. The CDR3 DNA follows: TGTGCCAGCAGCCAAGTCGGGGTTCCCTACGAGCAGTACTTC.